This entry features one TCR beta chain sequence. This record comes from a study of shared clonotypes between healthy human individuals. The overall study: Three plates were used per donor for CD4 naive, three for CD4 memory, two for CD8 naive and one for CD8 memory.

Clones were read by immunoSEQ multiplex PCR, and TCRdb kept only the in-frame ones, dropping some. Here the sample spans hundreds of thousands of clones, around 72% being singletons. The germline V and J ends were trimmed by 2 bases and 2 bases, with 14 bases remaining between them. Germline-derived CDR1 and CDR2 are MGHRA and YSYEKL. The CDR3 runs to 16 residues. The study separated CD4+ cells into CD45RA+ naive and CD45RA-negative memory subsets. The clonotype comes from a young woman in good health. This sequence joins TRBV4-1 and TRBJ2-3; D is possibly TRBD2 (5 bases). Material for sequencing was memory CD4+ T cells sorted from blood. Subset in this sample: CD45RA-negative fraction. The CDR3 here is CASSQWTVGDTDTQYF. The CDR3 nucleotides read TGCGCCAGCAGCCAATGGACTGTTGGTGACACAGATACGCAGTATTTT.